This T cell receptor (beta chain) is from a study of T cell responses to AZD1222 COVID-19 vaccine. General study points: Close to half of spike-specific TCRs reportedly recognize unmutated variant regions. Mostly white British, mostly female donors; authors suggested clonal diversity may be underestimated. Increased Spike-specific TCR breadth and depth were observed after two AZD1222 doses.

Here immunoSEQ multiplex PCR was the method, and the copy in TCRdb shows in-frame clones only, minus some. The sample gives 75,000 to 90,000 clones, about 82% of which show up once; 8.5% to 10% is in the top ten. V was trimmed by 8 bases and J by 8 bases, leaving 30 bases between them. This CDR3 spans 17 amino acids. For this clone: Its specificity is not known.

The sequencing here drew on peripheral blood, taken on day 0 of AZD1222 vaccination. The chain uses TRBV23-1 and TRBJ1-2; D remains ambiguous. TRBV23-1 is sorted into the ORF group, with uncertain function. This receptor was taken from an adult in good health. DNA for the CDR3: TGCGCCAGCGTCAAGTTGGGGAATATGGACGCTGGCGGAGGCTACACCTTC. As protein: CASVKLGNMDAGGGYTF.